The rows below give T cell receptor beta chains drawn from one sample of a study of T cell responses to AZD1222 COVID-19 vaccine. Sequenced by immunoSEQ multiplex PCR; TCRdb stores in-frame clones only, minus some. The data contain tens of thousands of clones, 86% of them singletons. The sample here was peripheral blood, taken on day 0 of AZD1222 vaccination. Receptors originate from an adult in good health. Each CDR3 is given with its conserved first and last residue. The D gene is left open where the match is weak.

V gene	D gene	J gene	CDR3 protein	CDR3 DNA
TRBV24-1	.	TRBJ2-1	CATSDLTSPDYNEQFF	TGTGCCACCAGTGATTTGACCTCCCCAGACTACAATGAGCAGTTCTTC
TRBV4-2	TRBD2	TRBJ2-1	CASSQDPSGVYNEQFF	TGTGCCAGCAGCCAAGACCCTAGCGGGGTGTACAATGAGCAGTTCTTC
TRBV7-2	.	TRBJ1-2	CASSNGNGVYGYTF	TGTGCCAGCAGCAATGGTAACGGGGTTTATGGCTACACCTTC
TRBV7-2	.	TRBJ1-3	CASSFGRSSGNTIYF	TGTGCCAGCAGCTTCGGACGTAGCTCTGGAAACACCATATATTTT
TRBV30	.	TRBJ2-1	CAWSVVRDEQFF	TGTGCCTGGAGTGTAGTTAGGGATGAGCAGTTCTTC
TRBV4-1	.	TRBJ1-2	CASSQAAGATYGYTF	TGCGCCAGCAGCCAAGCAGCAGGGGCTACCTATGGCTACACCTTC
TRBV21-1	.	TRBJ2-2	CASSKCRPYTGELFF	TGTGCCAGCAGCAAATGTCGGCCGTACACCGGGGAGCTGTTTTTT
TRBV6-2/TRBV6-3	TRBD1	TRBJ1-1	CASSPTGGTEAFF	TGTGCCAGCAGCCCGACAGGGGGGACTGAAGCTTTCTTT
TRBV9	.	TRBJ1-5	CASSVGGEYNQPQHF	TGTGCCAGCAGCGTAGGGGGGGAGTACAATCAGCCCCAGCATTTT
TRBV28	TRBD1	TRBJ1-3	CASSLGTASGNTIYF	TGTGCCAGCAGTTTAGGGACAGCTTCTGGAAACACCATATATTTT
TRBV28	.	TRBJ2-7	CASGPSGEQYF	TGTGCCAGCGGTCCGTCCGGCGAGCAGTACTTC